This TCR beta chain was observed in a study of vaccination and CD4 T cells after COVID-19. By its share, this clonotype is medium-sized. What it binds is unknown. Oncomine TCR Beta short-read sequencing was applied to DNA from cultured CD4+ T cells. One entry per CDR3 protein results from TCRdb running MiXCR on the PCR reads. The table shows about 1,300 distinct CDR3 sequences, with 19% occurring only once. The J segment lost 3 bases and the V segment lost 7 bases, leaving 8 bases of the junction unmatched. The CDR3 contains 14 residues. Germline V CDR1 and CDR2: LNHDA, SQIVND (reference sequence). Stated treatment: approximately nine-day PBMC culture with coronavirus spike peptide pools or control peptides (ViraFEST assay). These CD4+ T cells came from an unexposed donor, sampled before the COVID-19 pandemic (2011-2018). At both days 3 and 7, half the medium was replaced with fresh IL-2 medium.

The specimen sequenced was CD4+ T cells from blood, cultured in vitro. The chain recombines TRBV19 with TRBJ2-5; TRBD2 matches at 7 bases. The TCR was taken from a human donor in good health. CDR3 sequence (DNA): TGTGCCAGTATCCCCTCGGGGGGTGAAGAGACCCAGTACTTC. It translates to CASIPSGGEETQYF.